What follows are 18 T cell receptor beta chains derived from one specimen sequenced in a study of tumor and adjacent non-tumor tissue in lung cancer. The library came from three nested PCR rounds adapted from ARM-PCR protocols. Using its own MiXCR run on the multiplex PCR reads, TCRdb lists one record per CDR3 protein. The sample contains about 75,000 distinct CDR3 sequences, roughly 70% of which appear only once. No cell sorting was done before RNA was extracted from the tissue. The normal lung tissue was taken more than 3 cm from the tumor edge. Sequenced input: distant non-tumor lung tissue. The source of these receptors is a woman aged 45-60 years with non-small cell lung cancer.

V gene TRBV4-1 combines with J gene TRBJ2-3; D uncertain. This CDR3 is built from 15 residues. V shed 3 bases and J shed 12 bases, with 22 bases lying between them. Germline CDR1 MGHRA, CDR2 YSYEKL. The CDR3 loop reads CASSQSEWSADIQYF. In DNA form, the CDR3 reads TGCGCCAGCAGCCAGTCGGAATGGTCCGCGGATATACAGTATTTT.

A word on this clonotype: An end of the junction does not agree with germline; a read error may underlie this. CDR3 region: CASREQGYNSPFHF. CDR3 coding DNA: TGTGCCAGTAGGGAACAGGGGTATAATTCACCCTTCCACTTT. This chain links TRBV12-3 or TRBV12-4 with TRBJ1-6, with 7 bases fitting TRBD1. The CDR3 extends over 14 amino acids.

This clonotype has a count of ten or more. This chain uses TRBV6-6 with TRBJ2-3, with D tentatively TRBD2 (5 bases). This CDR3 spans 12 amino acids. Germline values: CDR1 MNHNY, CDR2 SVGAGI (reference sequence). Trimming took off 7 bases at V and 7 bases at J, with 12 bases between the two ends. The DNA for the CDR3 is TGTGCCAGCAACGAAGGCGGGTATACGCAGTATTTT. This gives the protein CASNEGGYTQYF.

There are many counts of this clonotype. The chain links TRBV6-1 to TRBJ2-7; maybe TRBD2 (6 bases). Germline V gene sequence: CDR1 MNHNS, CDR2 SASEGT. There are 14 residues in the CDR3. Trimming shortened V by 6 bases and J by 5 bases, and 17 bases separated the two germline ends. The CDR3 DNA sequence: TGTGCCAGCAGCCCCTGGGGCGGGACCAACGAGCAGTACTTC. Its protein is CASSPWGGTNEQYF.

The chain joins TRBV5-1 to TRBJ2-1, with 8 positions matching TRBD2. The junction had 5 bases not matched to a gene; V was cut back by 4 bases and J by 5 bases. The CDR3 is made up of 14 amino acids. Germline V CDR1 and CDR2: SGHRS, YFSETQ. The CDR3 loop reads CASSIGSGNNEQFF. For the CDR3, the DNA is TGCGCCAGCAGCATAGGTAGCGGGAACAATGAGCAGTTCTTC.

This clonotype has a handful of counts. This sequence joins TRBV28 and TRBJ2-1; maybe TRBD2 (6 bases). The V gene's germline CDR1 is MDHEN and CDR2 SYDVKM. The CDR3 extends over 14 amino acids. The V end was cut by 8 bases, the J end by 0 bases, with 11 bases between. Here the CDR3 reads CASESGSSYNEQFF. CDR3 nucleotides: TGTGCCAGCGAATCCGGGAGCTCCTACAATGAGCAGTTCTTC.

To note about this clonotype: A single base separates this from a much larger clone, so it may be a read error. The chain combines TRBV6-2 or TRBV6-3 with TRBJ1-5, with a tentative D call TRBD1 (5 bases). Trimming left V 6 bases short and J 11 bases short, with 17 bases between. Germline V CDR1 and CDR2: MNHEY, SVGEGT. This CDR3 spans 13 amino acids. The DNA of the CDR3 is TGTGCCAGCAGACAAGACAGCTACAAGTCCCAGCATTTT. Encoded protein: CASRQDSYKSQHF.

Notes on this clonotype: The germline gene is not matched at one end of the junction; a read error may be the cause. This sequence joins TRBV10-2 and TRBJ2-1; 7 bases are a match to TRBD2. The DNA end lines up better with TRBJ2-7; the J call may be wrong. The V gene's germline CDR1 is WSHSY and CDR2 SAAADI. The CDR3 sequence is 12 residues long. The CDR3 sequence: CVSREGQGEQYF. The CDR3 region has the DNA TGCGTCAGCAGGGAGGGGCAGGGTGAGCAGTACTTC.

The chain couples TRBV20-1 to TRBJ2-1; 15 nucleotides agree with TRBD2. There are 17 residues in the CDR3. CDR1 is DFQATT, CDR2 SNEGSKA, per germline (reference sequence). With V trimmed by 0 bases and J by 13 bases, 13 bases remained unmatched. The CDR3 spells CSARDRSGLAGGSEQFF. In DNA form, the CDR3 reads TGCAGTGCTAGAGACAGATCCGGACTAGCGGGAGGGTCTGAACAGTTCTTC.

Note on this clonotype: The CDR3 end shows no conserved phenylalanine or tryptophan, and so a read error is likely. It is unclear where the CDR3 begins or ends on the DNA, so no DNA is shown, and the CDR3 is as TCRdb lists it. The rearrangement uses TRBV11-2 and TRBJ2-7; TRBD2, as called in the table, went unchecked against the DNA. From its first to its last residue, the CDR3 has 15 amino acids. The germline V gene encodes CDR1 SGHAT and CDR2 FQNNGV. The CDR3: CASSLSPSPSYEQYL.

V and J are TRBV6-6 and TRBJ2-5, with unresolved D. Germline V gene sequence: CDR1 MNHNY, CDR2 SVGAGI (reference sequence). V shed 5 bases and J shed 2 bases, with 9 bases lying between them. This CDR3 is built from 13 residues. The CDR3 coding sequence is TGTGCCAGCAGTACCCCAGCACAAGAGACCCAGTACTTC. Protein sequence: CASSTPAQETQYF.

This clonotype was recorded a few times. This could be a read error, since a much larger clone is one nucleotide away. The chain has TRBV6-2 or TRBV6-3 and TRBJ2-3, with 9 positions matching TRBD2. Germline lookup yields CDR1 MNHEY and CDR2 SVGEGT. This CDR3 is built from 18 residues. CDR3 sequence (DNA): TGTGTCAGCAGTTACAGGGCTGGAGCTAGCGGGGACACAGATACGCAGTATTTT. Its translation: CVSSYRAGASGDTDTQYF.

Comments on this clonotype: The germline gene is not matched at one end of the junction; a read error may be the cause. The CDR3 spells CNAGRLAVNSYNEQFF. The DNA for the CDR3 is TGCAATGCTGGAAGACTAGCGGTGAACTCCTACAATGAGCAGTTCTTC. J is TRBJ2-1 and V is TRBV20-1; TRBD2 matches at 9 bases. The CDR3 has 16 residues. Germline assignment: CDR1 DFQATT and CDR2 SNEGSKA (reference sequence).

Turning to this clonotype: Compared with germline, one end of the junction differs, possibly owing to a read error. The chain employs TRBV20-1 and TRBJ2-7; tentatively, D is TRBD1 (5 bases). This CDR3 is 14 amino acids long. Germline loops: CDR1 DFQATT, CDR2 SNEGSKA (reference sequence). The CDR3 spells CRAPARRGPHERYF. In DNA, the CDR3 is TGCAGAGCACCCGCCCGAAGGGGCCCCCACGAGCGGTACTTC.

Comment on this clonotype: This may stem from a read error, because a much larger clone lies one nucleotide away. The chain has TRBV30 and TRBJ1-1, with a weak D call TRBD1 (5 bases). This CDR3 contains 12 residues. Germline assignment: CDR1 GTSNPN and CDR2 SVGIG (reference sequence). The CDR3 DNA sequence: TGTGCCTCCTCCAGGGTAATCACTGAAGTTTTCTTT. Amino acids: CASSRVITEVFF. The full variable domain, completed using reference TRBV30 and TRBJ1-1, is SQTIHQWPATLVQPVGSPLSLECTVEGTSNPNLYWYRQAAGRGLQLLFYSVGIGQISSEVPQNLSASRPQDRQFILSSKKLLLSDSGFYLCASSRVITEVFFGQGTRLTVV.

A note on this clonotype: The junction shows a germline mismatch at one end, possibly a read error. The chain couples TRBV11-3 to TRBJ1-1, with D uncertain. This CDR3 spans 12 amino acids. CDR1 is SGHNT, CDR2 YENEEA, per germline. The CDR3 region is CDSSANMGEAFF. The CDR3 DNA is TGTGACAGCAGCGCTAACATGGGAGAGGCTTTCTTT.

Comment on this clonotype: A junction boundary mismatches the germline segment, possibly from a read error. The rearrangement uses TRBV6-2 or TRBV6-3 and TRBJ2-2; D might be TRBD2 (6 bases). The CDR3 is made up of 15 amino acids. Germline CDR1 and CDR2: MNHEY and SVGEGT. The CDR3 nucleotides read TGTGCCACCGGGGGAGCGGGTACCCACACTGGGGACCTGTTTTTT. It encodes CATGGAGTHTGDLFF.

As regards this clonotype: This is likely a read error, given that the CDR3 carries no conserved phenylalanine or tryptophan at its end. Here the CDR3 reads CASSPQQRTNTGELFL. CDR3 coding DNA: TGTGCCAGCTCACCCCAACAGAGGACCAACACCGGGGAGCTGTTTCTT. The chain combines TRBV18 with TRBJ2-2; D not resolved. Germline CDR1 reads KGHSH; CDR2 reads LQKENI. The CDR3 totals 16 residues. The ends were cut back, 3 bases at V and 2 bases at J, with 13 bases in the middle.